The present TCR beta chain was sequenced within a study of response to subunit inactivated influenza vaccine. Study conclusions and caveats: Authors proposed each seasonal influenza vaccination draws in few new T cells.

This CDR3 region has 13 residues. Trimming shortened V by 6 bases and J by 4 bases, and 13 bases separated the two germline ends. This clonotype has ten or more counts. What it recognizes is unknown. Via MiXCR, TCRdb re-called the RT-PCR reads, giving one row per CDR3 protein. The sample consists of about 530,000 distinct CDR3 sequences, 10% to 15% of them appearing once. The chain joins TRBV12-3 or TRBV12-4 to TRBJ2-7; TRBD2 is a possible D gene (6 bases). The sequences come from PBMCs from blood, collected about 6 weeks after vaccination. The receptor's source is a man aged 50 to 59 who received an inactivated influenza vaccine. The CDR3 DNA sequence: TGTGCCAGCAGCAGACTAGGAGGTTACGAGCAGTACTTC. Translated: CASSRLGGYEQYF.